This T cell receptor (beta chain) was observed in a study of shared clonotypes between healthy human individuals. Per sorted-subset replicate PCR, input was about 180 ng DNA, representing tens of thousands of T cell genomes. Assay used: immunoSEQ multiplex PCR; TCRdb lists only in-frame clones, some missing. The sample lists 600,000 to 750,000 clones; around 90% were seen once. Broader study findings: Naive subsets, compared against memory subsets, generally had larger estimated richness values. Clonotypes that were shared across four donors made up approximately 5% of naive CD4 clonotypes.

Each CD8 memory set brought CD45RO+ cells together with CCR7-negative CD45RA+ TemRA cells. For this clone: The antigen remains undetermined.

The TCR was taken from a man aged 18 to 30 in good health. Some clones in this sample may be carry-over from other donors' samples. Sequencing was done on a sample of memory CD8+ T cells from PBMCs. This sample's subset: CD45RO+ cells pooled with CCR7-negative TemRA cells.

Here the CDR3 reads CASSGTLSSYNEQFF. The CDR3 nucleotides read TGTGCCAGCAGCGGGACTCTGAGCTCCTACAATGAGCAGTTCTTC. This sequence joins TRBV9 and TRBJ2-1; a possible D gene is TRBD2 (5 bases). Germline V gene sequence: CDR1 SGDLS, CDR2 YYNGEE. The germline V and J ends were trimmed by 3 bases and 0 bases, with 10 bases remaining between them. This CDR3 spans 15 amino acids.